The 27 T cell receptor beta chains listed next were all sequenced from one sample in a study of cytomegalovirus exposure and HLA in healthy donors. The table came from immunoSEQ multiplex PCR; TCRdb's copy has only in-frame clones and leaves some out. The sample holds over 150,000 clones, roughly 86% seen once. Specimen: PBMCs. These receptors came from a human donor in good health.

The chain joins TRBV6-6 to TRBJ1-1; D may be TRBD1 (5 bases). From germline, CDR1 is MNHNY and CDR2 SVGAGI (reference sequence). CDR3 length: 14 residues. Trimming took 5 bases from V and 0 from J, leaving 10 bases between them. In nucleotides, the CDR3 is TGTGCCAGCAGTACAGGTTCCATGAACACTGAAGCTTTCTTT. Translated, it gives CASSTGSMNTEAFF.

V is TRBV27 and J is TRBJ2-3; D ambiguous. In germline, CDR1 is MNHEY, CDR2 SMNVEV (reference sequence). The CDR3 has 13 residues. Between the trimmed V and J ends, which lost 4 bases and 2 bases, there was a span of 7 bases. Written as DNA, the CDR3 is TGTGCCAGCAGTTCCCTCTTCACAGATACGCAGTATTTT. This sequence encodes CASSSLFTDTQYF.

A single count supports this clone. This rearrangement joins TRBV11-2 to TRBJ2-7; D is uncertain. Germline V lookup: CDR1 SGHAT, CDR2 FQNNGV. The CDR3 runs to 14 residues. V was shortened by 3 bases and J by 0 bases, with 9 bases between the two germline ends. Written as DNA, the CDR3 is TGTGCCAGCAGCTTCCATCACAGCTCCTACGAGCAGTACTTC. Its translation is CASSFHHSSYEQYF.

The rearrangement links TRBV27 to TRBJ2-2; D perhaps matches TRBD2 (6 bases). CDR3 length equals 13 residues. Germline CDR1 MNHEY, CDR2 SMNVEV (reference sequence). V gave up 6 bases and J gave up 6 bases, with 11 bases separating them. CDR3: CASRQPGAGELFF. CDR3 DNA sequence: TGTGCCAGCAGGCAACCGGGGGCCGGGGAGCTGTTTTTT.

This clone was observed a handful of times. This chain connects TRBV30 to TRBJ1-5; 10 bases line up with TRBD1. After removal of 2 bases from V and 0 bases from J, the junction contained 7 bases not matched to a gene. This CDR3 contains 17 residues. CDR1 is GTSNPN, CDR2 SVGIG, per germline (reference sequence). The chain's CDR3 is CAWSPRTGGISNQPQHF. The CDR3, as DNA: TGTGCCTGGAGTCCCAGGACAGGGGGAATTAGCAATCAGCCCCAGCATTTT. Drawing the rest from reference TRBV30 and TRBJ1-5, the complete variable domain is SQTIHQWPATLVQPVGSPLSLECTVEGTSNPNLYWYRQAAGRGLQLLFYSVGIGQISSEVPQNLSASRPQDRQFILSSKKLLLSDSGFYLCAWSPRTGGISNQPQHFGDGTRLSIL.

The gene calls are TRBV18 and TRBJ2-7, with D possibly matching TRBD2 (5 bases). Germline loops: CDR1 KGHSH, CDR2 LQKENI. The CDR3 runs to 14 residues. V was clipped by 0 bases and J by 3 bases, with 9 bases between them. In nucleotides, the CDR3 is TGTGCCAGCTCACCACCCGGAGGCTACTACGAGCAGTACTTC. It yields the protein CASSPPGGYYEQYF.

The V call is TRBV4-1, the J call TRBJ1-1, with D perhaps matching TRBD1 (5 bases). Trimming left V 6 bases short and J 2 bases short, with 13 bases between. CDR3 size: 14 residues. Germline lookup yields CDR1 MGHRA and CDR2 YSYEKL. The CDR3, as DNA: TGCGCCAGCAGAGGGGTACTGGTTAACACTGAAGCTTTCTTT. Residues: CASRGVLVNTEAFF.

This clone was seen more than once but under ten times. The genes are TRBV9 and TRBJ1-1, with TRBD1 matching over 7 bases. The CDR3 extends over 13 amino acids. Germline loops: CDR1 SGDLS, CDR2 YYNGEE. V lost 0 bases, J lost 6 bases, and 2 bases stayed unmatched. CDR3 loop: CASSVGGGSEAFF. CDR3 in DNA: TGTGCCAGCAGCGTAGGAGGGGGCTCTGAAGCTTTCTTT.

V and J are TRBV7-8 and TRBJ1-5; TRBD1 might be the D (6 bases). Germline V gene sequence: CDR1 SGHVS, CDR2 FQNEAQ. The V gene lost 1 base and the J gene lost 3 bases, with 13 bases spanning the gap. The CDR3 spans 16 residues. CDR3 sequence reads: CASSLEAGGNNQPQHF. CDR3 coding DNA: TGTGCCAGCAGCTTAGAAGCGGGGGGCAACAATCAGCCCCAGCATTTT.

This sequence joins TRBV6-1 and TRBJ1-3, with a tentative D call TRBD1 (5 bases). V lost 8 bases to trimming and J lost 2 bases, with 10 bases between them. This CDR3 region has 13 residues. The germline V gene has CDR1 MNHNS and CDR2 SASEGT. This CDR3 is CASGRDAGNTIYF. CDR3 DNA sequence: TGTGCCAGCGGGCGGGACGCTGGAAACACCATATATTTT.

The chain employs TRBV18 and TRBJ2-7, with TRBD1 identical over 10 bases. J gave up 4 bases and V 3 bases, and 6 bases lay outside the gene matches. The CDR3 length is 15 residues. Germline assignment: CDR1 KGHSH and CDR2 LQKENI. CDR3: CASSPRDRGLYEQYF. The CDR3 DNA sequence: TGTGCCAGCTCACCCCGGGACAGGGGCTTATACGAGCAGTACTTC.

The chain employs TRBV4-1 and TRBJ2-1, with TRBD2 identical over 10 bases. The V and J ends lost 0 bases and 3 bases, in that order; junction bases with no gene match: 5. In germline, CDR1 is MGHRA, CDR2 YSYEKL. The length of the CDR3 is 17 residues. For the CDR3, the DNA is TGCGCCAGCAGCCAAGATGGAACTAGCGGGAACTACAATGAGCAGTTCTTC. Amino acids: CASSQDGTSGNYNEQFF.

In this sample, this clone turned up once. The chain combines TRBV5-4 with TRBJ1-1; the match to TRBD1 covers 9 bases. The CDR3 sequence is 14 residues long. Trimming took 4 bases from V and 3 from J; bases not matched to a gene: 4. Germline CDR1 and CDR2: SGHNT and YYREEE (reference sequence). The CDR3 nucleotides read TGTGCCAGCAGCCGGGACAGGGTGGACACTGAAGCTTTCTTT. Protein product: CASSRDRVDTEAFF. Full variable domain (rest looked up from reference TRBV5-4 and TRBJ1-1): ETGVTQSPTHLIKTRGQQVTLRCSSQSGHNTVSWYQQALGQGPQFIFQYYREEENGRGNFPPRFSGLQFPNYSSELNVNALELDDSALYLCASSRDRVDTEAFFGQGTRLTVV.

This clone was detected a few times. The V call is TRBV4-1, the J call TRBJ2-3, with D unclear. Trimming cost V 5 bases and J 3 bases, with 9 bases left between them. CDR3 length: 13 residues. Germline loops: CDR1 MGHRA, CDR2 YSYEKL. The CDR3 region is CASSSPRTDTQYF. CDR3 in DNA: TGCGCCAGCAGCTCCCCCCGGACAGATACGCAGTATTTT.

The V and J genes are TRBV6-6 and TRBJ1-5; 7 bases match TRBD1. CDR1 MNHNY and CDR2 SVGAGI come from the germline V gene (reference sequence). The trim removed 5 bases at V and 4 bases at J, leaving 8 bases unmatched. There are 15 residues in the CDR3. CDR3 in amino acids: CASSRGTAVNQPQHF. CDR3 coding DNA: TGTGCCAGCAGTCGAGGGACAGCCGTTAATCAGCCCCAGCATTTT.

This sequence joins TRBV5-1 and TRBJ2-7; 12 bases agree with TRBD1. Trimming cost V 3 bases and J 2 bases; bases outside gene matches: 6. The CDR3 has 16 amino acids. Germline CDR1 is SGHRS and CDR2 is YFSETQ. The CDR3 here is CASSSYRDRGPYEQYF. Here the CDR3 DNA reads TGCGCCAGCAGCTCTTACCGGGACAGGGGGCCCTACGAGCAGTACTTC.

This chain connects TRBV5-6 to TRBJ2-7, with 8 nucleotides matching TRBD1. V was clipped by 4 bases and J by 0 bases; unmatched bases: 6. The CDR3 runs to 15 residues. Germline loops: CDR1 SGHDT, CDR2 YYEEEE. The CDR3: CASSRGTGLSYEQYF. The CDR3 coding sequence is TGTGCCAGCAGCCGCGGGACAGGCCTCTCCTACGAGCAGTACTTC.

The rearrangement links TRBV5-1 to TRBJ1-3; D is possibly TRBD1 (6 bases). V was shortened by 4 bases and J by 0 bases, with 20 bases between the two germline ends. The CDR3 totals 18 residues. Looked up from germline, CDR1 is SGHRS and CDR2 is YFSETQ. CDR3 in amino acids: CASSLRLQGGSSGNTIYF. Here the CDR3 DNA reads TGCGCCAGCAGCCTCCGCTTACAGGGAGGGAGCTCTGGAAACACCATATATTTT. Looking up the rest from reference TRBV5-1 and TRBJ1-3 gives the full variable domain: KAGVTQTPRYLIKTRGQQVTLSCSPISGHRSVSWYQQTPGQGLQFLFEYFSETQRNKGNFPGRFSGRQFSNSRSEMNVSTLELGDSALYLCASSLRLQGGSSGNTIYFGEGSWLTVV.

A few counts support this clone. The chain links TRBV4-3 to TRBJ1-2; the match to TRBD1 covers 7 bases. Germline V gene sequence: CDR1 LGHNA, CDR2 YSLEER. J lost 6 bases, V lost 1 base, and 5 bases had no gene match. The CDR3 consists of 14 residues. CDR3: CASSQGFDRDGYTF. The CDR3 bases are TGCGCCAGCAGCCAAGGATTTGACAGGGATGGCTACACCTTC.

The rearrangement joins TRBV19 to TRBJ1-1; 10 nucleotides align to TRBD1. There are 17 residues in the CDR3. The germline CDR1 and CDR2 sequences are LNHDA and SQIVND (reference sequence). V shed 10 bases and J 6 bases; nucleotides not matched to a gene: 20. The CDR3 region has the DNA TGTGCCACTCGGCCTTTTTTGACAGGGGGCGCGGTTGCTGAAGCTTTCTTT. This codes for CATRPFLTGGAVAEAFF.

J is TRBJ2-7 and V is TRBV6-5; 7 positions agree with TRBD1. This CDR3 is 15 amino acids long. The germline V gene has CDR1 MNHEY and CDR2 SVGAGI. V trimming: 10 bases; J trimming: 2 bases; junction bases outside the gene matches: 14. CDR3 amino acids: CATLPQGPRTYEQYF. The CDR3 DNA reads as TGTGCCACCCTACCACAGGGGCCACGGACCTACGAGCAGTACTTC.

The gene calls are TRBV20-1 and TRBJ1-1; D is ambiguous. Germline CDR1 and CDR2: DFQATT and SNEGSKA (reference sequence). V dropped 0 bases and J dropped 10 bases, with 9 bases sitting between them. The length of the CDR3 is 11 residues. The CDR3 nucleotides read TGCAGTGCTAGAGAGTTCCCCGGAGCTTTCTTT. Amino acid sequence: CSAREFPGAFF.

This clone was seen more than once but under ten times. The chain joins TRBV27 to TRBJ1-6; D is ambiguous. Trimming took 6 bases from V and 8 from J, leaving 14 bases between them. The CDR3 spans 14 residues. Germline-derived CDR1 and CDR2 are MNHEY and SMNVEV (reference sequence). In DNA form, the CDR3 reads TGTGCCAGCAGATTCCGGGGTTGGGATTCACCCCTCCACTTT. It specifies CASRFRGWDSPLHF.

The CDR3 protein is CASSTGAGGLQETQYF. In nucleotides, the CDR3 is TGTGCCAGCAGCACAGGAGCGGGGGGGCTGCAAGAGACCCAGTACTTC. J is TRBJ2-5 and V is TRBV11-3, with TRBD2 matching over 10 bases. CDR1 and CDR2 (germline): SGHNT, YENEEA. After removal of 5 bases from V and 2 bases from J, the junction contained 8 bases not matched to a gene. This CDR3 contains 16 residues.

V usage is TRBV6-7 and J usage is TRBJ1-2; D is unresolved. TRBV6-7 is annotated as an ORF whose role is uncertain. The CDR3 is 10 residues long. V was clipped by 11 bases and J by 8 bases, with 12 bases between them. CDR3 coding DNA: TGTGCCGACGGCAGGAACGGCTACACCTTC. It encodes CADGRNGYTF.

The J gene is TRBJ2-3, the V gene TRBV4-3, with D perhaps TRBD1 (6 bases). The CDR3 is 17 amino acids. V gave up 0 bases and J gave up 0 bases, with 13 bases separating them. Germline values: CDR1 LGHNA, CDR2 YSLEER. Written as DNA, the CDR3 is TGCGCCAGCAGCCAAGATGAGTCGGGACACAGCACAGATACGCAGTATTTT. It is translated as CASSQDESGHSTDTQYF.

The V gene is TRBV19, the J gene TRBJ2-1; 13 nucleotides line up with TRBD2. There are 16 residues in the CDR3. CDR1 is LNHDA, CDR2 SQIVND, per germline (reference sequence). V lost 3 bases and J lost 12; bases outside the gene matches: 11. The CDR3 is CASSIRTSGRLHGQFF. The DNA of the CDR3 is TGTGCCAGTAGTATCAGGACTAGCGGGAGACTACATGGGCAGTTCTTC.